This paragraph reports one TCR beta chain. This clone occurred once. The clone's antigen remains unknown. The sample holds no much larger clone one base away, and base qualities are not on file. This sample is part of a study of blood T cell repertoires in COVID-19 (dated by TCRdb to 2020 to 2022). In the study overall: Collaborator samples came from the United States, Italy and Spain and covered acute and convalescent phases of COVID-19. Where available, HLA class I and class II types were obtained from metadata supplied by the sample provider rather than from assay-based typing. A de-identified subject ID, COVID-19 status, age in years and sex were almost always included in the sample metadata. Deeply sampled blood TCRbeta repertoires from subjects exposed to, actively infected with, or recovered from COVID-19 were included in the dataset. The material from the prospective study consisted of cDNA or gDNA derived from T cells, B-cell-depleted T cells, or PBMCs. The repertoires were made available in a free public database intended to serve as a resource for research on the immune response to SARS-CoV-2. Samples were obtained from the ongoing ImmuneRACE study (first 160 participants) and from over a thousand subjects provided by 6 global collaborators.

Participants in the prospective study were aged about 18 to 90 years, lived in about two dozen United States geographic areas, and enrolled through a virtual design. To assign participants to cohorts, the prospective study relied on clinical history that participants themselves reported in a screening survey and a study questionnaire. ImmuneRACE Cohort 3 recovered participants were defined by two consecutive negative NP/OP PCR tests, healthcare professional clearance, or symptom resolution. Each participant in the prospective study had whole blood, serum and a nasopharyngeal or oropharyngeal swab collected by mobile phlebotomists. Participants in the prospective study had the option to provide additional blood draws and questionnaires over an approximately 2-month period. Before DNA extraction, prospective study blood samples were shipped either frozen or at room temperature. TCRbeta CDR3 regions were amplified from genomic DNA using the immunoSEQ Assay, a bias-controlled multiplex PCR. The original pipeline was this. The number of nucleated cells in each sample was estimated by amplification of reference gene primers within the assay. Sequence reads were collapsed and filtered to measure the absolute abundance of every unique TCRbeta CDR3 rearrangement. For each sample, productive Simpson clonality was calculated as the square root of Simpson's diversity index over productive rearrangements. Not all clones reach the TCRdb copy of this immuneACCESS table, which keeps in-frame sequences only. Checked studies attribute under half of the gap to unresolved V genes and leave the rest unexplained. Clonal size and the V and J genes are those of that table, whereas D and trimming came from the DNA. A total of approximately 310,000 clones appear in this sample, around 85% of them only once. The top ten clones comprise around 2.2% of the sample.

General study outcomes and caveats: The quantity of clinical and demographic metadata differed by source and by participant and was supplied without curation.

CDR1 and CDR2 are read off the germline V gene (reference sequence) as SEHNR and FQNEAQ. The CDR3 covers 11 residues, taking in both the cysteine and the phenylalanine. The DNA shown is the 33-base CDR3, in frame from base 1. Trimming costs V 5 bases and J 2 bases, and their ends lie 4 bases apart. The TCR sequence derives from a man aged 30-40 years who had recovered from COVID-19. The chain is made from TRBV7-9 and TRBJ2-7, with the D segment identity uncertain. The sequenced sample consisted of PBMCs or T cells enriched from blood (not recorded which). The CDR3 in this case is CASSTPYEQYF. The DNA is TGTGCCAGCAGCACACCCTACGAGCAGTACTTC. Outside the CDR3, residues come from the reference TRBV7-9 and TRBJ2-7 proteins, so the full variable domain is: DTGVSQNPRHKITKRGQNVTFRCDPISEHNRLYWYRQTLGQGPEFLTYFQNEAQLEKSRLLSDRFSAERPKGSFSTLEIQRTEQGDSAMYLCASSTPYEQYFGPGTRLTVT.